This T cell receptor (beta chain) was documented in a study of blood T cells in healthy people across ages (dated by TCRdb to 2013 to 2016). With regard to the full study: In model experiments, template switching captured roughly one uniquely barcoded TCR beta cDNA molecule for every two T cells. The study measured age-related changes in TCR beta repertoire diversity using deep sequencing normalized with unique cDNA molecular identifiers. The donors were split into four age groups: young (average 16 years), middle-aged (roughly 39), aged (approximately 59) and long-lived (approximately 80). To avoid experimental bias, donors of different ages were distributed randomly across sequencing lanes. Two additional independent replicas of 1 million unique cDNA reads from the same blood draw were analyzed for two donors (one aged 18 to 30 and one aged 80 or older).

The library was generated by 5' RACE. Sequencer: Illumina HiSeq 2500. A second roughly 7 to 12 cycle PCR used a sample-barcoded 5' primer and a J-beta primer mix. A unique molecular identifier was introduced onto each TCR beta cDNA molecule by a template-switch 5' adaptor carrying 12 random nucleotides. At least 3 million CDR3-containing paired-end reads were obtained from each sample. First-strand cDNA was synthesized from all RNA with the Mint cDNA synthesis kit, primed by a TRBC-specific oligonucleotide. Following uracil-DNA glycosylase treatment, a first 18-cycle PCR with universal primers M1SS and BC2_uni_R was performed on all cDNA. As for the authors' bioinformatics: For normalization, 1 million high-quality reads, each with a distinct molecular identifier, were randomly selected from each sample. Reads with shared molecular identifiers were discarded instead of being binned into consensus sequences. MiTCR, set to a Q25 quality threshold and the strictest error-elimination algorithm, was used for CDR3 identification, clonotype clustering and error correction. A nonparametric unseen species model using Euler transformation provided a lower-bound estimate of total TCR beta diversity. In TCRdb, the public reads were trimmed at Q25 with fastp and aligned with MiXCR, with productive beta chains retained. Here each entry gathers all rows of one CDR3 protein and keeps the most common genes and DNA. These V and J calls originate from TCRdb's pipeline instead of the authors' own analysis. In this sample the table shows hundreds of thousands of distinct CDR3 sequences, about 42% of which occur a single time. The ten largest clones represent around 21% of the sample.

The CDR3 covers 12 residues, taking in both the cysteine and the phenylalanine. Here the CDR3 DNA is all that survives: 36 bases in frame from base 1. V lost 3 bases and J lost 2 bases; the stretch between them is 5 bases long. What the work shows at the level of the full study, not this receptor alone: The long-lived group showed more naive CD4+ T cells, fewer expanded clones and increased TCR diversity than the aged group, suggesting age selection. Observed TCR beta diversity per million T cells fell roughly linearly with age, and a significant reduction was already apparent by age roughly 41. The CMV infection status of donors was not known, potentially confounding age-related changes in expanded clonotypes. Estimates of total diversity based on one million sequenced T cells were regarded as lower bounds and as underestimates. The percentage of naive T cells measured by flow cytometry correlated strongly with observed TCR beta diversity. Conclusive comparison of naive and antigen-experienced compartments was prevented by the profiling of bulk unsorted PBMCs.

Systemically healthy Caucasian individuals from Russia, 39 in total and aged about 6 to 90 years, were included as donors. Each donor gave 8 to 10 milliliters of peripheral blood, drawn into EDTA-treated Vacutainer tubes. Ficoll-Paque density-gradient centrifugation was used to isolate PBMCs, with at least 7 million per sample. Trizol reagent was used to extract total RNA from the PBMCs, yielding at least 5 micrograms per sample. For every donor, an aliquot of PBMCs went through flow cytometry to measure the percentages of naive CD45RAhigh/CD27high T cells. This clonotype occurred a few times. What this receptor recognizes is not known. The record has no base qualities; no much larger clone is one base away.

The receptor was isolated from a man between 60 and 75 years old in good health. The material sequenced was blood. The chain joins TRBV12-3 or TRBV12-4 to TRBJ2-7; no D gene can be assigned with confidence. The DNA sequence follows: TGTGCCAGCAGTTTTAAGCCCTACGAGCAGTACTTC. Its translation is CASSFKPYEQYF.